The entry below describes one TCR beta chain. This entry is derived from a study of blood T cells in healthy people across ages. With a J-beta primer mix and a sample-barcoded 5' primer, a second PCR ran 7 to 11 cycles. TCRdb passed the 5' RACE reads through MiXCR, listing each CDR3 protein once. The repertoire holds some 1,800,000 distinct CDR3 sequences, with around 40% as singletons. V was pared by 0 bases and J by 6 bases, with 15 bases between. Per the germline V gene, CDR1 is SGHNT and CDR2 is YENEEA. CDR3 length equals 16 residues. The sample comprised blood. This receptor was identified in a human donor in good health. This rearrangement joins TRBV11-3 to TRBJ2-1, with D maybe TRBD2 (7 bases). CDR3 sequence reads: CASSLDARGGFNEQFF. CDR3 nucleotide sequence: TGTGCCAGCAGCTTAGATGCCCGCGGGGGCTTCAATGAGCAGTTCTTC.